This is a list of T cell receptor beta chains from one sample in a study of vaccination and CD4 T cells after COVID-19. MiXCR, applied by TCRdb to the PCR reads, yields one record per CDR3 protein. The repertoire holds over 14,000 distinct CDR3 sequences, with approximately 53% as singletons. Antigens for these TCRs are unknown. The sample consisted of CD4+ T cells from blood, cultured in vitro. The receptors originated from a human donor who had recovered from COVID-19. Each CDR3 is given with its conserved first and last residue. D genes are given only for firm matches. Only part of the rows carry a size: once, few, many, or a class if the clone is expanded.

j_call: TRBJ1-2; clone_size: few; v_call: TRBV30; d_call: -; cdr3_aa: CAWSVLAGYGYTF; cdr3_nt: TGTGCCTGGAGTGTACTGGCCGGCTATGGCTACACCTTC
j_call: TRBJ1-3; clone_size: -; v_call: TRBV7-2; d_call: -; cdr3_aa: CASSLEAMGGTGDTIYF; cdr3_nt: TGTGCCAGCAGCTTAGAAGCTATGGGGGGCACCGGCGACACCATATATTTT
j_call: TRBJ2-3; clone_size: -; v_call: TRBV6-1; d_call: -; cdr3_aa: CASTAGTDTQYF; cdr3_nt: TGTGCCAGCACAGCAGGCACAGATACGCAGTATTTT
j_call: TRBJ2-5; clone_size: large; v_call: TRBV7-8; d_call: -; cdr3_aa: CASSLARSRGETQYF; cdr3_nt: TGTGCCAGCAGCTTAGCCAGGTCCCGGGGGGAGACCCAGTACTTC
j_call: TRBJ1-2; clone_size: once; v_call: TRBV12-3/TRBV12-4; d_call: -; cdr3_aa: CASSPTGTYGYTF; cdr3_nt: TGTGCCAGCAGTCCGACTGGGACATATGGCTACACCTTC
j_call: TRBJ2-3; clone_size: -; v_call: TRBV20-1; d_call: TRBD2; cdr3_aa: CSATPGLAGVLDTQYF; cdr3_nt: TGCAGTGCTACTCCAGGACTAGCGGGAGTATTAGATACGCAGTATTTT
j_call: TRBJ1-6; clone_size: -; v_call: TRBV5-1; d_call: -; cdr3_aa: CARGRPESSPLHF; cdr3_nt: TGCGCCAGAGGACGGCCGGAGAGTTCACCCCTCCACTTT
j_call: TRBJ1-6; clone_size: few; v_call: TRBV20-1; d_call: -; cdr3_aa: CSARWLGYNSPLHF; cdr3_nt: TGCAGTGCTAGATGGTTAGGTTATAATTCACCCCTCCACTTT
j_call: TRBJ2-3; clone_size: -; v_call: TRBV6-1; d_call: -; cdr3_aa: CASSLITDTQYF; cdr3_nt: TGTGCCAGCAGTCTTATCACAGATACGCAGTATTTT
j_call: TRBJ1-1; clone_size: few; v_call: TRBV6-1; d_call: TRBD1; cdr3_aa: CASRGQGVTEAFF; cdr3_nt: TGTGCCAGCAGAGGACAGGGGGTCACTGAAGCTTTCTTT
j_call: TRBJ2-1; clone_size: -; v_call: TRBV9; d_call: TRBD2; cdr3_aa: CASSPDPGLAFSEQFF; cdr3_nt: TGTGCCAGCAGCCCTGATCCGGGACTAGCTTTCAGTGAGCAGTTCTTC
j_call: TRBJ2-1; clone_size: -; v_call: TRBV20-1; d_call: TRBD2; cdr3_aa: CSARGLAGGSYNEQFF; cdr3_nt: TGCAGTGCTAGGGGACTAGCGGGAGGGTCGTACAATGAGCAGTTCTTC
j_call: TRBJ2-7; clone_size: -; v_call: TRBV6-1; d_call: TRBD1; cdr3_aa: CASRTGTGVHEQYF; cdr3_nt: TGTGCCAGCAGGACCGGGACAGGGGTCCACGAGCAGTACTTC
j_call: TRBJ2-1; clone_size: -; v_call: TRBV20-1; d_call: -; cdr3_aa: CSAREGGRSGLHREQFF; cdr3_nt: TGCAGTGCTAGAGAGGGGGGGCGGTCGGGTCTACATCGAGAGCAGTTCTTC
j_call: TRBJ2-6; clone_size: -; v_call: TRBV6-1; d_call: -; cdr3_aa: CASSEEVSGANVLTF; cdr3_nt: TGTGCCAGCAGTGAAGAAGTCTCTGGGGCCAACGTCCTGACTTTC
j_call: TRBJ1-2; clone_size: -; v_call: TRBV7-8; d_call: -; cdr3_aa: CASSPALSGSFNYGYTF; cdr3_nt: TGTGCCAGCAGCCCCGCGTTGTCAGGGAGTTTCAACTATGGCTACACCTTC
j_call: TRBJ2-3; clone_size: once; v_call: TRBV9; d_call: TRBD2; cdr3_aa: CASSVEAGGRTSTDTQYF; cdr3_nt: TGTGCCAGCAGCGTAGAAGCGGGAGGGCGTACTAGCACAGATACGCAGTATTTT
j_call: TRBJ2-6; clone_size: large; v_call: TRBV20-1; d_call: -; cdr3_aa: CSSGRESSGANVLTF; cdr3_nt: TGCAGTAGCGGCCGAGAGAGCTCTGGGGCCAACGTCCTGACTTTC
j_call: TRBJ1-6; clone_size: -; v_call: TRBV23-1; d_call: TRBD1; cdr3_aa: CASSPDLTGAQYNSPLHF; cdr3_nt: TGCGCCAGCAGTCCCGACTTGACAGGGGCTCAATATAATTCACCCCTCCACTTT
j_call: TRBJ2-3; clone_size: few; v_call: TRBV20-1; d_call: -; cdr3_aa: CSASFSADTQYF; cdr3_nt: TGCAGTGCTAGTTTTAGCGCCGATACGCAGTATTTT
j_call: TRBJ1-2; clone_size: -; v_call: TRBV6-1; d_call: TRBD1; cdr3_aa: CASSQDRVGGYTF; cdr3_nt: TGTGCCAGCAGCCAAGACAGGGTCGGTGGCTACACCTTC
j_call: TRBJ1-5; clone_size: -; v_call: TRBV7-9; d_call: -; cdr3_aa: CASSKQGIQPQHF; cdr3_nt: TGTGCCAGCAGCAAGCAGGGTATTCAGCCCCAGCATTTT
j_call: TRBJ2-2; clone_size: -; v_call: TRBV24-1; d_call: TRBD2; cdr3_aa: CATSDHLTGGRAGELFF; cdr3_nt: TGTGCCACCAGTGACCATCTAACTGGCGGGAGGGCCGGGGAGCTGTTTTTT
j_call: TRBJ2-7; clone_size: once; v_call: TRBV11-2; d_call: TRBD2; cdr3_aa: CASSFGRGGSSYEQYF; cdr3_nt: TGTGCCAGCAGCTTCGGGAGGGGCGGTAGCTCCTACGAGCAGTACTTC
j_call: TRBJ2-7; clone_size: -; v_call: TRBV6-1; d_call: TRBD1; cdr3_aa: CASRPPGGRGEQYF; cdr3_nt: TGTGCCAGCAGACCACCAGGGGGCCGTGGCGAGCAGTACTTC
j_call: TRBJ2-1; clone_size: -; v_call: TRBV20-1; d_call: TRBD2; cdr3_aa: CSATLGAGDSNGQFF; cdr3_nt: TGCAGTGCCACACTAGGAGCGGGAGATAGTAATGGGCAGTTCTTC